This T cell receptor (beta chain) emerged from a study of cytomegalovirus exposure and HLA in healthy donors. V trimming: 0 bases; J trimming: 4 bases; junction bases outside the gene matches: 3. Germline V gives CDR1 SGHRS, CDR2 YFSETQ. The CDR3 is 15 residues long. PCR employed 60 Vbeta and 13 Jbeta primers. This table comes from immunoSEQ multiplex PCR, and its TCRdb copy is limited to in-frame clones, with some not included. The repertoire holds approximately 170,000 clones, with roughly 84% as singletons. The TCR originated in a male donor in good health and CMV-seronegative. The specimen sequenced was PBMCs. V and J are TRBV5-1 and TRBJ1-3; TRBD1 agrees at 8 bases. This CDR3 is CASSLDHRGGNTIYF. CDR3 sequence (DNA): TGCGCCAGCAGCTTGGACCACAGGGGGGGAAACACCATATATTTT.